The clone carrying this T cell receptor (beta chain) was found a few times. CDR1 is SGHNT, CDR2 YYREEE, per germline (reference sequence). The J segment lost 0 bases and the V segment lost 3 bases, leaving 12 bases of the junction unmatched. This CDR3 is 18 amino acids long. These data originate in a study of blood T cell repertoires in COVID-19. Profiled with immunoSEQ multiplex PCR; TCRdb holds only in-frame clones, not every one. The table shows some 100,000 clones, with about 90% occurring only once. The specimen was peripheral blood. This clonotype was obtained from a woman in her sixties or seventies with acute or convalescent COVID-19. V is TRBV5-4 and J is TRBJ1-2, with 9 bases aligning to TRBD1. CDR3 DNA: TGTGCCAGCAGCTCCGGGACAGGGCCAAAAAAACCTAACTATGGCTACACCTTC. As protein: CASSSGTGPKKPNYGYTF.